This TCR beta chain emerged from a study of response to subunit inactivated influenza vaccine. General study findings and limits: The authors suggested that every seasonal influenza vaccination recruits few new T cells.

The length of the CDR3 is 15 residues. Germline V gene lookup returns CDR1 MNHEY and CDR2 SVGAGI. Between the trimmed V and J ends, which lost 3 bases and 5 bases, there was a span of 16 bases. With respect to this clonotype: Its antigen remains unknown.

TCRdb reprocessed the RT-PCR reads via MiXCR and lists one record per CDR3 protein. The sample lists roughly 180,000 distinct CDR3 sequences; roughly 8.7% were seen once. The material was non-naive T cells sorted from PBMCs, obtained on the day of vaccination. This chain uses TRBV6-5 with TRBJ2-5, with a weak D call TRBD1 (6 bases). The TCR comes from a man aged 50-59 years who received an inactivated influenza vaccine. The CDR3 protein is CASSYPGQGLETQYF. DNA of the CDR3: TGTGCCAGCAGTTATCCGGGACAAGGGTTGGAGACCCAGTACTTC.